This T cell receptor (beta chain) is from a study of PD-1 blockade in classical Hodgkin lymphoma. Findings and caveats of the study: Compared with baseline, CD4+ but not CD8+ TCR diversity had risen significantly by C4D1. Some patients started nivolumab under 1 year after ASCT, and they were excluded.

The patients all showed relapse after autologous stem cell transplantation, while their brentuximab vedotin exposure varied. Germline CDR1 SGDLS, CDR2 YYNGEE. The CDR3 runs to 16 residues. V gave up 1 base and J gave up 5 bases; unmatched junction bases: 11. With respect to this clone: Its antigen is currently unknown.

The method was immunoSEQ multiplex PCR; TCRdb's version includes in-frame clones alone and lacks a portion of them. The sample lists 30,000 to 35,000 clones; roughly 82% were seen once. This chain links TRBV9 with TRBJ1-2; 7 positions match TRBD1. This sample comprised peripheral blood mononuclear cells (PBMCs), obtained at baseline. The source is a human donor with classical Hodgkin lymphoma. As DNA, the CDR3 is TGTGCCAGCAGCGTAAGTCCGACAGGGAAAGGGTATGGCTACACCTTC. This gives the protein CASSVSPTGKGYGYTF. Supplemented by reference TRBV9 and TRBJ1-2, the full variable domain reads DSGVTQTPKHLITATGQRVTLRCSPRSGDLSVYWYQQSLDQGLQFLIQYYNGEERAKGNILERFSAQQFPDLHSELNLSSLELGDSALYFCASSVSPTGKGYGYTFGSGTRLTVV.